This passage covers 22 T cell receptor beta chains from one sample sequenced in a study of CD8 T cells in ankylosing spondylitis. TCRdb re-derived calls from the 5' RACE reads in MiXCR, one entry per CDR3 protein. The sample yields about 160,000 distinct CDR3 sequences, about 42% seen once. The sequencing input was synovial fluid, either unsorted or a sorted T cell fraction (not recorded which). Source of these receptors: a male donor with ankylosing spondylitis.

The CDR3 DNA sequence: TGTGCCAGCAGTAGAGGCAGCAGGACTTATAGCAATCAGCCCCAGCATTTT. Protein product: CASSRGSRTYSNQPQHF. The rearrangement joins TRBV6-1 to TRBJ1-5; D uncertain. Germline V CDR1 and CDR2: MNHNS, SASEGT. The CDR3 sequence is 17 residues long. V lost 5 bases to trimming and J lost 0 bases, with 17 bases between them.

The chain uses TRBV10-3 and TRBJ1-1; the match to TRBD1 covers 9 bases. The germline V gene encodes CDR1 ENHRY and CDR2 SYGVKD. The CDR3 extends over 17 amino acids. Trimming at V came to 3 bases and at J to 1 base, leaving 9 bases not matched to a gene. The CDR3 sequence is CAISDPDRGSRNTEAFF. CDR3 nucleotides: TGTGCCATCAGTGATCCAGACAGGGGGTCGAGGAACACTGAAGCTTTCTTT.

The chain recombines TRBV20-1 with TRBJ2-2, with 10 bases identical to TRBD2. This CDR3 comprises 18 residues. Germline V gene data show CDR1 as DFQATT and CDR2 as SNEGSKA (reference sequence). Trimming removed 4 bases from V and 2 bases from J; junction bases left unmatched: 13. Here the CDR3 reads CSATARGTSEYNTGELFF. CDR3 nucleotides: TGCAGTGCTACTGCCCGGGGGACTAGCGAGTACAACACCGGGGAGCTGTTTTTT.

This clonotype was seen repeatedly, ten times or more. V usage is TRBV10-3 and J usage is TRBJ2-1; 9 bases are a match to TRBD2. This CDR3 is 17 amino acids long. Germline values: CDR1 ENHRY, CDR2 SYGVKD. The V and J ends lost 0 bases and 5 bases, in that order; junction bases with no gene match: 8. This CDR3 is CAISESEASGDNNEQFF. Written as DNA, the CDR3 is TGTGCCATCAGTGAGTCGGAAGCTAGCGGGGACAACAATGAGCAGTTCTTC.

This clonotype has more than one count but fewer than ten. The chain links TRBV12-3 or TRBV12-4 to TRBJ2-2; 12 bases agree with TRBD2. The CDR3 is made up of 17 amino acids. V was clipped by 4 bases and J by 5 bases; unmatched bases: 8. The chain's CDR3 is CASSSLAGGLGTGELFF. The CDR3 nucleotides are TGTGCCAGCAGTTCGCTAGCGGGGGGGCTCGGTACCGGGGAGCTGTTTTTT.

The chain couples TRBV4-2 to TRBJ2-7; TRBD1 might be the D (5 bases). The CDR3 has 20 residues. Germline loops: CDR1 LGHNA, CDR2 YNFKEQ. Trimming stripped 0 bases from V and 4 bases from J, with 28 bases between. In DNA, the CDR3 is TGTGCCAGCAGCCAAGAACAATCTGGAGAGAGGACACTTCCTCCGTACGAGCAGTACTTC. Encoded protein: CASSQEQSGERTLPPYEQYF.

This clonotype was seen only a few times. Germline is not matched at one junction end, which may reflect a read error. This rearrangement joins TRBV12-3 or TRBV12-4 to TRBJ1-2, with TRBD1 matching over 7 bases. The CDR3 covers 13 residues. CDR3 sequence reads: CAIGTASNYGYTF. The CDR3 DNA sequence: TGCGCGATCGGGACAGCGTCTAACTATGGCTACACCTTC.

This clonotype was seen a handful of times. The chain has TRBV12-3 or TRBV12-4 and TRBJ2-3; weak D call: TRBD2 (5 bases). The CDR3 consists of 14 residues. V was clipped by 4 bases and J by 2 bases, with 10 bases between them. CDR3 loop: CASSSEGPTDTQYF. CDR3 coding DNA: TGTGCCAGCAGTTCCGAGGGTCCCACAGATACGCAGTATTTT.

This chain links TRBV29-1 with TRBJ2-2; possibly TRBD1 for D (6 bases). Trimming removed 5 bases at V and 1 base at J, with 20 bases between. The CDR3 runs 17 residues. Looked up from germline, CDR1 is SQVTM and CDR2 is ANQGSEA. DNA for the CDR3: TGCAGCGTTCCCCATACCAGAGAGGGGGTGAACACCGGGGAGCTGTTTTTT. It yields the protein CSVPHTREGVNTGELFF.

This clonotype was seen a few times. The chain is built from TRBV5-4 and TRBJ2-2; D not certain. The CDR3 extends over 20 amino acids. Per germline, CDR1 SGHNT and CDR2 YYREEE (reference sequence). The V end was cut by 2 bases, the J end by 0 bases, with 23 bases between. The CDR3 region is CASSFCPLGRGAANTGELFF. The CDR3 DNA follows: TGTGCCAGCAGCTTTTGCCCCCTAGGTCGAGGCGCTGCGAACACCGGGGAGCTGTTTTTT.

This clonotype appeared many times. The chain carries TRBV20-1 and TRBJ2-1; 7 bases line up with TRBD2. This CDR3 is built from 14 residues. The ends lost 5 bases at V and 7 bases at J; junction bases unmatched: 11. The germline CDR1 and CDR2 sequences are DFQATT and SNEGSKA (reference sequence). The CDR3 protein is CSALRGRAGNEQFF. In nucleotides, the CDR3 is TGCAGTGCTCTCCGAGGGAGGGCCGGAAATGAGCAGTTCTTC.

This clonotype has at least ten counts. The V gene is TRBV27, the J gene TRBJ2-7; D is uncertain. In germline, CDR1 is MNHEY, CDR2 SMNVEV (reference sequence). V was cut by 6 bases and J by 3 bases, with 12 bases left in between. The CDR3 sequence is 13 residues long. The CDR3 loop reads CASSPGPLYEQYF. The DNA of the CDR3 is TGTGCCAGCAGCCCGGGCCCCCTCTACGAGCAGTACTTC.

This CDR3 reads CASSYSRQGVNYGYTF. Here the CDR3 DNA reads TGTGCCAGCAGTTACTCACGACAGGGGGTTAACTATGGCTACACCTTC. This chain joins TRBV6-5 and TRBJ1-2; 9 bases agree with TRBD1. J lost 1 base, V lost 0 bases, and 3 bases had no gene match. The germline V gene has CDR1 MNHEY and CDR2 SVGAGI. The CDR3 is made up of 16 amino acids.

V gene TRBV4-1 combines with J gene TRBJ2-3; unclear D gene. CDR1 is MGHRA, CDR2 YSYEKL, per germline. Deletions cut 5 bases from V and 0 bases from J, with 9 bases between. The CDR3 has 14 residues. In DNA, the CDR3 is TGCGCCAGCAGCTTTTCAAGCAGCACAGATACGCAGTATTTT. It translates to CASSFSSSTDTQYF.

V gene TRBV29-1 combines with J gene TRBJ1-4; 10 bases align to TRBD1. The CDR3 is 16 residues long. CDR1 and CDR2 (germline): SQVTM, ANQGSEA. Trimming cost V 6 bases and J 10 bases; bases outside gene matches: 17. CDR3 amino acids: CSVSIPDRGLNAKLFF. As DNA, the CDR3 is TGCAGCGTATCCATCCCAGACAGGGGGCTCAACGCAAAACTGTTTTTT.

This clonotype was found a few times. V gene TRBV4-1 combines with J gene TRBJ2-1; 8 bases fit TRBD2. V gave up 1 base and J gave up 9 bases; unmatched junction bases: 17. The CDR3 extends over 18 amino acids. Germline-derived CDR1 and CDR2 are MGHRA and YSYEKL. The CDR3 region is CASSQVESGSGIFGEQFF. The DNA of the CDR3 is TGCGCCAGCAGCCAAGTTGAGTCTGGTAGCGGGATATTTGGTGAGCAGTTCTTC.

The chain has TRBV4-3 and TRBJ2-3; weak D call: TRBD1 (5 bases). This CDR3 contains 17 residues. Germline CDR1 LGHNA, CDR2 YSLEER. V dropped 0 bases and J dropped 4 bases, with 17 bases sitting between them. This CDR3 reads CASSQELDIHPADTQYF. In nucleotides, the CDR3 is TGCGCCAGCAGCCAAGAGCTGGACATCCATCCGGCAGATACGCAGTATTTT.

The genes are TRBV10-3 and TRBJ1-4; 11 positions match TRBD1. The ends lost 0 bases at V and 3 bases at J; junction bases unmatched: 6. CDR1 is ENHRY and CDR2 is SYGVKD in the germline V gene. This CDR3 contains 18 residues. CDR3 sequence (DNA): TGTGCCATCAGTGAGTCCCGGACAGGGGGCTTGGCTAATGAAAAACTGTTTTTT. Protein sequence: CAISESRTGGLANEKLFF.

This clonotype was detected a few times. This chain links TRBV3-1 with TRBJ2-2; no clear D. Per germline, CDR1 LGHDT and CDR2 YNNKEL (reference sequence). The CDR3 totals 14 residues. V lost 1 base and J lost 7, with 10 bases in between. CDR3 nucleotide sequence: TGTGCCAGCAGCCAAGGCCCCGATATCGGGGAGCTGTTTTTT. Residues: CASSQGPDIGELFF.

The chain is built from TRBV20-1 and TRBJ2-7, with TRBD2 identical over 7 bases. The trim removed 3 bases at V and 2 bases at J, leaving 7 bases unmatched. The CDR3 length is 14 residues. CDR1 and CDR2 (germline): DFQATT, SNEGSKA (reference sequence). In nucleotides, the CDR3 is TGCAGTGCTAGGTACGGGACTAACACCTACGAGCAGTACTTC. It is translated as CSARYGTNTYEQYF.

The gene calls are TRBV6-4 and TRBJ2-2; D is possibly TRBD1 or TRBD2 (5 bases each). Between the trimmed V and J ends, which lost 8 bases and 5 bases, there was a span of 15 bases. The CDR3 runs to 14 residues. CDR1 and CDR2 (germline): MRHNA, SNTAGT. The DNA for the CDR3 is TGTGCCAGCGCCGGGACCGCAGGGACCGGGGAGCTGTTTTTT. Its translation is CASAGTAGTGELFF.

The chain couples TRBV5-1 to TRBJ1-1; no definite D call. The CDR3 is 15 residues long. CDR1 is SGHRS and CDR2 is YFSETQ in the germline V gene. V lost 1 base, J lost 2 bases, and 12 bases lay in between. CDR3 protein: CASSLRKTPNTEAFF. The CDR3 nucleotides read TGCGCCAGCAGCTTGCGGAAGACACCTAACACTGAAGCTTTCTTT.